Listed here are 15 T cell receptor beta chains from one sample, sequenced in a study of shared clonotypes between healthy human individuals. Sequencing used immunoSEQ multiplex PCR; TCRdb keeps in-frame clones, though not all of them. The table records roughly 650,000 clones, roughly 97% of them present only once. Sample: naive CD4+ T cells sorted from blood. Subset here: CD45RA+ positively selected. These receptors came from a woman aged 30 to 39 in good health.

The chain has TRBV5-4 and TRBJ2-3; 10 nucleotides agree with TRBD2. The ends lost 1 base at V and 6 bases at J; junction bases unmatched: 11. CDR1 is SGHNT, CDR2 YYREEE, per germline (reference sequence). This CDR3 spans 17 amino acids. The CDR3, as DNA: TGTGCCAGCAGCTTGAGAAAGCTAGCGGGAGATGTGGATACGCAGTATTTT. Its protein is CASSLRKLAGDVDTQYF.

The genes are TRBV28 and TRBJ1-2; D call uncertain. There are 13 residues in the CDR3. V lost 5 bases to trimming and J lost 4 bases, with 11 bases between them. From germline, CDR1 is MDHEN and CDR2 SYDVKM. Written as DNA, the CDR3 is TGTGCCAGCAGTCCACACGATATCTATGGCTACACCTTC. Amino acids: CASSPHDIYGYTF.

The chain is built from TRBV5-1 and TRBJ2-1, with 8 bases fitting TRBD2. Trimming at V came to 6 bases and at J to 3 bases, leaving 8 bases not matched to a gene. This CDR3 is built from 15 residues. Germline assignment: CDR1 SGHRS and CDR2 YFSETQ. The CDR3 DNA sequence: TGCGCCAGCAAACCCACTAGCGGTTTCTACAATGAGCAGTTCTTC. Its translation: CASKPTSGFYNEQFF. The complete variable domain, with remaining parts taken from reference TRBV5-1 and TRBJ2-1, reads KAGVTQTPRYLIKTRGQQVTLSCSPISGHRSVSWYQQTPGQGLQFLFEYFSETQRNKGNFPGRFSGRQFSNSRSEMNVSTLELGDSALYLCASKPTSGFYNEQFFGPGTRLTVL.

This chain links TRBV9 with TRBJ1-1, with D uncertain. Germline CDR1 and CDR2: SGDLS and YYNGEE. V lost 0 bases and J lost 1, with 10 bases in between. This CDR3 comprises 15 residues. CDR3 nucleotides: TGTGCCAGCAGCGTAGTGATGAGGGAGAACACTGAAGCTTTCTTT. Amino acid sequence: CASSVVMRENTEAFF. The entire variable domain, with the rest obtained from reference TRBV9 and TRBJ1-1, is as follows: DSGVTQTPKHLITATGQRVTLRCSPRSGDLSVYWYQQSLDQGLQFLIQYYNGEERAKGNILERFSAQQFPDLHSELNLSSLELGDSALYFCASSVVMRENTEAFFGQGTRLTVV.

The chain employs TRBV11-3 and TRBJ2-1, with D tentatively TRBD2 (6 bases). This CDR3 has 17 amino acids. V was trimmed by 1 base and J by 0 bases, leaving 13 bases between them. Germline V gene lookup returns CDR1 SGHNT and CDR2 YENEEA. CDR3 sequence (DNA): TGTGCCAGCAGCTTAGGAGCTGGGGGGAGCTCCTACAATGAGCAGTTCTTC. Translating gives CASSLGAGGSSYNEQFF.

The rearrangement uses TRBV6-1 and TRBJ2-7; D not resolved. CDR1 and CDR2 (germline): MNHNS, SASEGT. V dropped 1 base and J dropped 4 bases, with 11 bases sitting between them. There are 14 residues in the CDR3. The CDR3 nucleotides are TGTGCCAGCAGTGAAGTGGGCGAGTCATACGAGCAGTACTTC. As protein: CASSEVGESYEQYF.

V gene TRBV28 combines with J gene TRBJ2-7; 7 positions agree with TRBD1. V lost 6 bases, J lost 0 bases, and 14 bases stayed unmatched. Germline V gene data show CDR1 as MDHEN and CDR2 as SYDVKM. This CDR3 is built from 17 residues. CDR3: CASSSPGGGQDSYEQYF. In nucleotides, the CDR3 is TGTGCCAGCAGCTCTCCCGGTGGCGGACAGGACTCCTACGAGCAGTACTTC.

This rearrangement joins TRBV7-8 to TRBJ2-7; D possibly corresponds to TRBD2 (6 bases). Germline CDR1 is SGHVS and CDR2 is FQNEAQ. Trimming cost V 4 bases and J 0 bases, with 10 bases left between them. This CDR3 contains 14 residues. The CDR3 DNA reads TGTGCCAGCAGCTCATGGACTACCTCCTACGAGCAGTACTTC. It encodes CASSSWTTSYEQYF. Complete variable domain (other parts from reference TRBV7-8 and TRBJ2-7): GAGVSQSPRYKVAKRGQDVALRCDPISGHVSLFWYQQALGQGPEFLTYFQNEAQLDKSGLPSDRFFAERPEGSVSTLKIQRTQQEDSAVYLCASSSWTTSYEQYFGPGTRLTVT.

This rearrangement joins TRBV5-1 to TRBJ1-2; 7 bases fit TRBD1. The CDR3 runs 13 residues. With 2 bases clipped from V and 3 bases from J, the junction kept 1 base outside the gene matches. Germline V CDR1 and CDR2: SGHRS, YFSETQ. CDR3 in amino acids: CASSFTGDYGYTF. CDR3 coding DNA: TGCGCCAGCAGCTTTACAGGGGACTATGGCTACACCTTC.

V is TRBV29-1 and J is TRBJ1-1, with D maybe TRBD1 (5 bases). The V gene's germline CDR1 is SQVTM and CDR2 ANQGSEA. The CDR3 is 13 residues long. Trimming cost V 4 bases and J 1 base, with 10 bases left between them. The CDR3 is CSVVGQGNTEAFF. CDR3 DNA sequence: TGCAGCGTTGTAGGGCAGGGGAACACTGAAGCTTTCTTT.

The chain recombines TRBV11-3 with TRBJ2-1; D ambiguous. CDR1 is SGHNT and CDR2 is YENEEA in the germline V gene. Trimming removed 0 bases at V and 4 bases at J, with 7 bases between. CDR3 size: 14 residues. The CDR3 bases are TGTGCCAGCAGCTTAGATTCAGCTTACAATGAGCAGTTCTTC. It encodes CASSLDSAYNEQFF.

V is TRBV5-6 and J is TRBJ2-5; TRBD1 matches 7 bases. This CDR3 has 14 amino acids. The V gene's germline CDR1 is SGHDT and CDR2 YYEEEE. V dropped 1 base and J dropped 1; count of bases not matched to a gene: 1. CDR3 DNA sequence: TGTGCCAGCAGCTTGTCAGGGGGCCAAGAGACCCAGTACTTC. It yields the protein CASSLSGGQETQYF.

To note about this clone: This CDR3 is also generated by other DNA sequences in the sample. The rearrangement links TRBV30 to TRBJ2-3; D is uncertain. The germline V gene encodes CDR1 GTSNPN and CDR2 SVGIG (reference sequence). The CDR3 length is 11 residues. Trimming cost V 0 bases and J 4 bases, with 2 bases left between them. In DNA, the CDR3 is TGTGCCTGGAGTGTTTCAGATACGCAGTATTTT. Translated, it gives CAWSVSDTQYF.

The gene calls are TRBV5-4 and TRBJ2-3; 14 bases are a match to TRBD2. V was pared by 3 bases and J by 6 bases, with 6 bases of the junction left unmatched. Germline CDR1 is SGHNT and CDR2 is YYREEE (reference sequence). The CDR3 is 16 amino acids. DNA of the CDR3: TGTGCCAGCAGCTGGAGACTAGCGGGAGGGGTGGATACGCAGTATTTT. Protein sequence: CASSWRLAGGVDTQYF. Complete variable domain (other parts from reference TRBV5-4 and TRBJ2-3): ETGVTQSPTHLIKTRGQQVTLRCSSQSGHNTVSWYQQALGQGPQFIFQYYREEENGRGNFPPRFSGLQFPNYSSELNVNALELDDSALYLCASSWRLAGGVDTQYFGPGTRLTVL.

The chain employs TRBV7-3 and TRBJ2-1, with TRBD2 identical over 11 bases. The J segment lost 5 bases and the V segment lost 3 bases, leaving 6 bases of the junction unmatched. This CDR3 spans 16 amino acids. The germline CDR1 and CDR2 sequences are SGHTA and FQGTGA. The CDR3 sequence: CASSFSGTSGNNEQFF. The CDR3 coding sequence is TGTGCCAGCAGCTTTTCCGGGACTAGCGGTAACAATGAGCAGTTCTTC.